The 20 T cell receptor beta chains below come from one sample, sequenced in a study of control samples from healthy donors and cancer patients. Produced via immunoSEQ multiplex PCR; TCRdb's table is partial and in-frame only. The table includes more than 95,000 clones, under 90% detected once. The sample comprised blood. The source is a woman between 50 and 59 years old in good health.

The genes are TRBV19 and TRBJ1-5; D uncertain. V shed 1 base and J shed 5 bases, with 9 bases lying between them. The germline V gene has CDR1 LNHDA and CDR2 SQIVND (reference sequence). The CDR3 covers 14 residues. The CDR3 spells CASSIGPTDQPQHF. CDR3 sequence (DNA): TGTGCCAGTAGTATAGGACCAACCGATCAGCCCCAGCATTTT.

This rearrangement joins TRBV5-1 to TRBJ1-6; D not resolved. V lost 0 bases to trimming and J lost 7 bases, with 11 bases between them. The CDR3 has 15 amino acids. Germline loops: CDR1 SGHRS, CDR2 YFSETQ. CDR3 residues: CASSLASARNSPLHF. The DNA for the CDR3 is TGCGCCAGCAGCTTGGCCTCGGCCAGAAATTCACCCCTCCACTTT.

The chain carries TRBV11-2 and TRBJ1-1, with 9 bases that match TRBD1. CDR1 is SGHAT, CDR2 FQNNGV, per germline. With V trimmed by 4 bases and J by 3 bases, 6 bases remained unmatched. The CDR3 contains 15 residues. The CDR3 here is CASSSSDRGDTEAFF. CDR3 DNA sequence: TGTGCCAGCAGCTCTTCGGACAGGGGAGACACTGAAGCTTTCTTT.

J is TRBJ1-1 and V is TRBV30; 8 bases line up with TRBD1. CDR1 is GTSNPN, CDR2 SVGIG, per germline (reference sequence). This CDR3 has 18 amino acids. Trimming at V came to 3 bases and at J to 1 base, leaving 16 bases not matched to a gene. CDR3 coding DNA: TGTGCCTGGAGGGCACCCGGACAGGGTTACCTAAGGAACACTGAAGCTTTCTTT. This sequence encodes CAWRAPGQGYLRNTEAFF.

The chain carries TRBV7-9 and TRBJ2-3; either TRBD1 or TRBD2 may fit D (5 bases each). Germline CDR1 SEHNR, CDR2 FQNEAQ (reference sequence). The CDR3 length is 16 residues. Trimming took 4 bases from V and 1 from J, leaving 15 bases between them. In DNA, the CDR3 is TGTGCCAGCAGCTCCGGGGACCACTCGGGCACAGATACGCAGTATTTT. This gives the protein CASSSGDHSGTDTQYF.

The chain uses TRBV4-1 and TRBJ2-1, with D perhaps TRBD2 (6 bases). The CDR3 contains 15 residues. V lost 0 bases and J lost 1, with 7 bases in between. Germline CDR1 MGHRA, CDR2 YSYEKL. This CDR3 is CASSQDSGSYNEQFF. As DNA, the CDR3 is TGCGCCAGCAGCCAAGACAGCGGGTCCTACAATGAGCAGTTCTTC.

This clone was recorded once. CDR3: CAWSVRERDTQYF. In DNA, the CDR3 is TGTGCCTGGAGTGTACGGGAGCGAGATACGCAGTATTTT. This chain joins TRBV30 and TRBJ2-3; maybe TRBD2 (6 bases). CDR3 length: 13 residues. V lost 0 bases to trimming and J lost 5 bases, with 9 bases between them. CDR1 and CDR2 (germline): GTSNPN, SVGIG (reference sequence).

This chain links TRBV27 with TRBJ1-1; D is uncertain. The V end lost 1 base, the J end lost 2 bases, and 8 bases lay between the germline ends. From germline, CDR1 is MNHEY and CDR2 SMNVEV (reference sequence). This CDR3 has 14 residues. The CDR3 loop reads CASSLFQANTEAFF. CDR3 nucleotide sequence: TGTGCCAGCAGTTTATTCCAGGCTAACACTGAAGCTTTCTTT.

For the CDR3, the DNA is TGTGCCACCAGTGACCGCCCGACAGGGCCGCGGGAGACCCAGTACTTC. It yields the protein CATSDRPTGPRETQYF. This rearrangement joins TRBV24-1 to TRBJ2-5, with TRBD1 matching 7 bases. CDR1 is KGHDR, CDR2 SFDVKD, per germline. J was trimmed by 5 bases and V by 4 bases; bases with no gene match: 12. This CDR3 is built from 16 residues.

This rearrangement joins TRBV7-8 to TRBJ2-2; D might be TRBD2 (6 bases). Trimming stripped 4 bases from V and 4 bases from J, with 13 bases between. Germline CDR1 and CDR2: SGHVS and FQNEAQ. The length of the CDR3 is 15 residues. The CDR3 nucleotides read TGTGCCAGCAGCTCCCCGGGACTTAGCACCGGGGAGCTGTTTTTT. Translating gives CASSSPGLSTGELFF.

V usage is TRBV3-1 (or the pseudogene TRBV3-2) and J usage is TRBJ1-4; no clear D. The length of the CDR3 is 14 residues. Trimming removed 2 bases from V and 2 bases from J, with 6 bases in between. Germline assignment: CDR1 LGHDT and CDR2 YNNKEL (reference sequence). Here the CDR3 DNA reads TGTGCCAGCAGCCAATGGAATACTAATGAAAAACTGTTTTTT. Translated: CASSQWNTNEKLFF.

On this clone: This sample also contains other DNA sequences that code for the same CDR3. V is TRBV5-8 and J is TRBJ1-1, with a possible D match to TRBD1 (5 bases). There are 12 residues in the CDR3. Trimming removed 3 bases from V and 7 bases from J, with 10 bases in between. Germline V lookup: CDR1 SGHTS, CDR2 YDEGEE. The CDR3 DNA follows: TGTGCCAGCAGCTCGACGGGGGATGAAGCTTTCTTT. Translated, it gives CASSSTGDEAFF.

This sequence joins TRBV2 and TRBJ1-1; maybe TRBD1 (6 bases). The CDR3 spans 15 residues. From germline, CDR1 is SNHLY and CDR2 FYNNEI. The V gene lost 4 bases and the J gene lost 1 base, with 13 bases spanning the gap. The CDR3 sequence: CASSVDGQTNTEAFF. The CDR3 nucleotides are TGTGCCAGCAGTGTAGACGGACAGACGAACACTGAAGCTTTCTTT.

This chain joins TRBV3-1 (or the pseudogene TRBV3-2) and TRBJ2-2; TRBD2 matches 9 bases. This CDR3 comprises 13 residues. Trimming took 4 bases from V and 9 from J; bases not matched to a gene: 3. The germline gives CDR1 LGHDT, CDR2 YNNKEL (reference sequence). The CDR3 DNA is TGTGCCAGCAGCCCGGGACTAGCCAGGGAGCTGTTTTTT. The encoded protein is CASSPGLARELFF.

The chain uses TRBV6-2 or TRBV6-3 and TRBJ1-6; D perhaps matches TRBD1 (5 bases). Germline CDR1 and CDR2: MNHEY and SVGEGT. Deletions cut 4 bases from V and 12 bases from J, with 16 bases between. The CDR3 has 14 amino acids. This CDR3 is CASSSGTMWEPLHF. CDR3 bases: TGTGCCAGCAGTTCCGGGACCATGTGGGAACCCCTCCACTTT.

The chain is built from TRBV20-1 and TRBJ2-5; D gene unclear. V was clipped by 3 bases and J by 2 bases, with 10 bases between them. The CDR3 has 13 amino acids. Germline CDR1 reads DFQATT; CDR2 reads SNEGSKA (reference sequence). The CDR3 loop is CSASHNLQETQYF. The DNA for the CDR3 is TGCAGTGCTAGTCACAACTTACAAGAGACCCAGTACTTC.

This clone was observed a single time. In DNA form, the CDR3 reads TGTGCCAGCAGTTACGGCCAAACTAATGGCTACACCTTC. Translated: CASSYGQTNGYTF. The chain joins TRBV6-5 to TRBJ1-2; D unresolved. V lost 2 bases, J lost 6 bases, and 10 bases lay in between. The CDR3 sequence is 13 residues long. CDR1 MNHEY and CDR2 SVGAGI come from the germline V gene.

The chain couples TRBV5-6 to TRBJ2-5; 7 bases are a match to TRBD1. Germline values: CDR1 SGHDT, CDR2 YYEEEE. Trimming took 3 bases from V and 2 from J; bases not matched to a gene: 4. This CDR3 region has 14 residues. CDR3 loop: CASSWDSRQETQYF. The DNA for the CDR3 is TGTGCCAGCAGCTGGGACAGCCGTCAAGAGACCCAGTACTTC.

The chain carries TRBV7-2 and TRBJ1-6; 9 bases are shared with TRBD1. V was clipped by 5 bases and J by 6 bases; unmatched bases: 5. The CDR3 sequence is 15 residues long. The V gene's germline CDR1 is SGHTA and CDR2 FQGNSA. The DNA of the CDR3 is TGTGCCAGCAGCATACGGACAGGGGTTAATTCACCCCTCCACTTT. Amino acids: CASSIRTGVNSPLHF.

The rearrangement uses TRBV19 and TRBJ2-1; maybe TRBD2 (5 bases). Trimming removed 6 bases from V and 0 bases from J, with 12 bases in between. The CDR3 is 15 residues long. CDR1 is LNHDA and CDR2 is SQIVND in the germline V gene (reference sequence). CDR3 DNA: TGTGCCAGTAGCGGTATAGCGAGCTCCTACAATGAGCAGTTCTTC. Translated: CASSGIASSYNEQFF.